The 4 T cell receptor beta chains given below trace back to one sample, sequenced in a study of T cells in Graves' hyperthyroidism and ophthalmopathy. The investigators amplified TCR beta CDR3 regions from RNA transcripts. An initial round of RT-PCR targeting the TCR CDR3 relied on the HTBI primer set. TCRdb itself ran the multiplex PCR reads through MiXCR, one entry per CDR3 protein. The repertoire holds hundreds of thousands of distinct CDR3 sequences, less than 25% seen once, with over 30% in the top ten. The sequenced sample consisted of blood. Source of these receptors: a man aged 25 to 40 with Graves' ophthalmopathy.

This clonotype was counted only a few times. The chain links TRBV9 to TRBJ2-1, with TRBD2 matching over 7 bases. The CDR3 length is 16 residues. CDR1 and CDR2 (germline): SGDLS, YYNGEE. Trimming at V came to 4 bases and at J to 5 bases, leaving 12 bases not matched to a gene. The CDR3 bases are TGTGCCAGCAGCAATATTCTAGCGGAGGGCCACAATGAGCAGTTCTTC. Translation: CASSNILAEGHNEQFF.

There are many counts of this clonotype. The CDR3 sequence is CASSDTPREIYGYTF. CDR3 sequence (DNA): TGTGCCAGCAGCGATACCCCGCGAGAGATCTATGGCTACACCTTC. The chain employs TRBV7-2 and TRBJ1-2; D remains unclear. The germline gives CDR1 SGHTA, CDR2 FQGNSA. Deletions cut 5 bases from V and 4 bases from J, with 17 bases between. This CDR3 region has 15 residues.

The chain uses TRBV5-6 and TRBJ1-5, with a weak D call TRBD1 (5 bases). The CDR3 spans 15 residues. The V end was cut by 4 bases, the J end by 2 bases, with 13 bases between. Germline CDR1 SGHDT, CDR2 YYEEEE. CDR3 nucleotides: TGTGCCAGCAGCCCCAGGGAGGGGCGCAATCAGCCCCAGCATTTT. Its translation is CASSPREGRNQPQHF.

This clonotype has ten or more counts. This chain connects TRBV5-1 to TRBJ2-7; the D gene could be TRBD1 or TRBD2 (5 bases each). V dropped 4 bases and J dropped 5 bases, with 19 bases sitting between them. The CDR3 extends over 15 amino acids. Germline lookup yields CDR1 SGHRS and CDR2 YFSETQ. The CDR3 protein is CASSLPGTQGHEQYF. For the CDR3, the DNA is TGCGCCAGCAGCCTCCCCGGGACCCAGGGCCACGAGCAGTACTTC.